This passage covers 23 T cell receptor beta chains from one sample sequenced in a study of T cells after yellow fever vaccination (dated by TCRdb to about 2019). Libraries came from 5' RACE. Sequenced using an Illumina NovaSeq 6000. Through fastp at Q25 and MiXCR, TCRdb rebuilt clones from the public reads, retaining in-frame beta chains. Rows merge per CDR3 protein into single entries with the most common DNA and genes. Across this sample there are over 250,000 distinct CDR3 sequences, with roughly 5% seen only once. About 3.5% of the sample is taken by the ten largest. According to the study, the label for this sample's treatment or condition signals: live attenuated yellow fever vaccine strain. This material consisted of CD4+ T cells sorted from PBMCs, taken on the day of the yellow fever booster vaccination. The receptors were gathered from a man younger than 35 who received the YFV17D yellow fever vaccine.

The chain combines TRBV5-1 with TRBJ1-5; weak D call: TRBD1 (6 bases). V lost 1 base, J lost 6 bases, and 11 bases lay in between. CDR3 length: 14 residues. Germline V gene sequence: CDR1 SGHRS, CDR2 YFSETQ. The CDR3 DNA sequence: TGCGCCAGCAGCTTGCAGGGGTTGGGTCAGCCCCAGCATTTT. Protein product: CASSLQGLGQPQHF.

For the CDR3, the DNA is TGCGCCAGCAGCTTGGCAGGTAGAGTACAGACTGAAGCTTTCTTT. This sequence encodes CASSLAGRVQTEAFF. The rearrangement links TRBV5-1 to TRBJ1-1; D is ambiguous. Trimming pared 0 bases from V and 5 bases from J, leaving 14 bases between. The CDR3 loop spans 15 amino acids. CDR1 and CDR2 from the germline V gene are SGHRS and YFSETQ.

This clonotype was seen ten or more times. The chain is built from TRBV4-1 and TRBJ1-1; no definite D call. This CDR3 comprises 13 residues. Germline V gene data show CDR1 as MGHRA and CDR2 as YSYEKL. V lost 3 bases, J lost 0 bases, and 5 bases lay in between. CDR3 sequence: CASSQIMNTEAFF. In DNA, the CDR3 is TGCGCCAGCAGCCAGATCATGAACACTGAAGCTTTCTTT.

The V and J genes are TRBV7-2 and TRBJ1-3; no clear D. Germline V gene lookup returns CDR1 SGHTA and CDR2 FQGNSA. The CDR3 extends over 17 amino acids. Trimming left V 1 base short and J 0 bases short, with 13 bases between. Here the CDR3 reads CASSLVSPTTSGNTIYF. The CDR3 region has the DNA TGTGCCAGCAGCTTAGTAAGCCCGACCACCTCTGGAAACACCATATATTTT. The full variable domain, completed using reference TRBV7-2 and TRBJ1-3, is GAGVSQSPSNKVTEKGKDVELRCDPISGHTALYWYRQSLGQGLEFLIYFQGNSAPDKSGLPSDRFSAERTGGSVSTLTIQRTQQEDSAVYLCASSLVSPTTSGNTIYFGEGSWLTVV.

The chain couples TRBV4-3 to TRBJ2-7; possibly TRBD2 for D (6 bases). CDR1 is LGHNA and CDR2 is YSLEER in the germline V gene. V lost 1 base and J lost 3, with 13 bases in between. The CDR3 contains 15 residues. The CDR3, as DNA: TGCGCCAGCAGCCAAGTTTCCACGGGAGACTACGAGCAGTACTTC. It translates to CASSQVSTGDYEQYF.

The sample holds a few counts of this clonotype. The J gene is TRBJ1-2, the V gene TRBV10-3; D call uncertain. CDR1 is ENHRY and CDR2 is SYGVKD in the germline V gene. The CDR3 extends over 13 amino acids. V dropped 1 base and J dropped 3 bases, with 6 bases sitting between them. CDR3 protein: CAISELRDYGYTF. DNA for the CDR3: TGTGCCATCAGTGAGTTGAGGGACTATGGCTACACCTTC.

The chain joins TRBV29-1 to TRBJ1-2; D might be TRBD1 (6 bases). This CDR3 comprises 13 residues. V lost 7 bases to trimming and J lost 4 bases, with 16 bases between them. The germline CDR1 and CDR2 sequences are SQVTM and ANQGSEA. This chain's CDR3 is CSGWIGGGYGYTF. CDR3 DNA sequence: TGCAGCGGTTGGATAGGGGGTGGCTATGGCTACACCTTC.

This clonotype was seen many times. The V call is TRBV5-1, the J call TRBJ2-3; possibly TRBD2 for D (7 bases). Between the trimmed V and J ends, which lost 2 bases and 3 bases, there was a span of 19 bases. Germline CDR1 and CDR2: SGHRS and YFSETQ. The CDR3 sequence is 17 residues long. The DNA for the CDR3 is TGCGCCAGCAGCTTTCGGGTTGGCGGGGGCGTGACAGATACGCAGTATTTT. Protein sequence: CASSFRVGGGVTDTQYF.

The chain is built from TRBV5-6 and TRBJ2-5, with 10 bases matching TRBD2. J was trimmed by 2 bases and V by 4 bases; bases with no gene match: 11. Germline V gene sequence: CDR1 SGHDT, CDR2 YYEEEE. The CDR3 sequence is 17 residues long. The CDR3 coding sequence is TGTGCCAGCAGCCGGAAAATACTACTAGCGGGGCAAGAGACCCAGTACTTC. Protein product: CASSRKILLAGQETQYF.

This clonotype was counted ten times or more. Written as DNA, the CDR3 is TGTGCCAGCAGCTTGGGTTTGTGGGTCACAGATACGCAGTATTTT. Protein sequence: CASSLGLWVTDTQYF. The chain couples TRBV7-2 to TRBJ2-3, with no clear D. The CDR3 has 15 residues. Looked up from germline, CDR1 is SGHTA and CDR2 is FQGNSA. V dropped 3 bases and J dropped 2 bases, with 12 bases sitting between them.

This clonotype was seen repeatedly, ten times or more. The V gene is TRBV11-2, the J gene TRBJ2-2; the D is unclear. The germline gives CDR1 SGHAT, CDR2 FQNNGV. There are 16 residues in the CDR3. V shed 7 bases and J shed 0 bases, with 15 bases lying between them. CDR3 amino acids: CASTILRSANTGELFF. The CDR3 bases are TGTGCCAGCACTATTCTCAGGTCCGCGAACACCGGGGAGCTGTTTTTT.

This clonotype was picked up many times. The gene calls are TRBV6-4 and TRBJ1-1, with 12 bases identical to TRBD1. The CDR3 is 13 residues long. The trim removed 8 bases at V and 8 bases at J, leaving 6 bases unmatched. The germline V gene has CDR1 MRHNA and CDR2 SNTAGT. The CDR3 DNA reads as TGTGCCAGCTCCCGGGACAGGGGGCTAGAAGCTTTCTTT. It specifies CASSRDRGLEAFF.

This clonotype was seen a few times. This chain links TRBV5-5 with TRBJ2-2; D could derive from TRBD1 or TRBD2 (5 bases each). The length of the CDR3 is 14 residues. Germline values: CDR1 SGHKS, CDR2 YYEKEE (reference sequence). The V gene lost 4 bases and the J gene lost 6 bases, with 13 bases spanning the gap. The CDR3 here is CASSILWGSGELFF. The CDR3 nucleotides are TGTGCCAGCAGCATCCTATGGGGGTCCGGGGAGCTGTTTTTT.

This clonotype has just a few counts. The chain recombines TRBV4-2 with TRBJ2-3; D remains ambiguous. Germline CDR1 and CDR2: LGHNA and YNFKEQ. Trimming cost V 1 base and J 2 bases, with 4 bases left between them. The CDR3 totals 13 residues. This CDR3 reads CASSQGDTDTQYF. In DNA, the CDR3 is TGTGCCAGCAGCCAAGGAGACACAGATACGCAGTATTTT.

The chain is built from TRBV12-3 or TRBV12-4 and TRBJ2-5; unclear D gene. The CDR3 is made up of 13 amino acids. The V end was cut by 6 bases, the J end by 7 bases, with 15 bases between. The CDR3 region is CASRTDVKGTQYF. The CDR3 region has the DNA TGTGCCAGCAGGACGGACGTTAAGGGGACCCAGTACTTC.

This clonotype occurred many times. This chain links TRBV20-1 with TRBJ2-3; no definite D call. Looked up from germline, CDR1 is DFQATT and CDR2 is SNEGSKA (reference sequence). The germline V and J ends were trimmed by 6 bases and 3 bases, with 10 bases remaining between them. The CDR3 length is 12 residues. The CDR3 loop is CSALTRTDTQYF. The CDR3 DNA follows: TGCAGTGCCCTTACCCGGACAGATACGCAGTATTTT.

This clonotype was counted ten times or more. The gene calls are TRBV24-1 and TRBJ2-2; 8 nucleotides align to TRBD1. Germline lookup yields CDR1 KGHDR and CDR2 SFDVKD. There are 13 residues in the CDR3. V was clipped by 9 bases and J by 4 bases; unmatched bases: 3. CDR3: CATGQGGTGELFF. Written as DNA, the CDR3 is TGTGCCACCGGACAGGGAGGCACCGGGGAGCTGTTTTTT.

This clonotype showed up just a few times. J is TRBJ2-5 and V is TRBV7-2; possibly TRBD2 for D (6 bases). CDR3 length equals 15 residues. The germline V and J ends were trimmed by 1 base and 5 bases, with 14 bases remaining between them. Germline V CDR1 and CDR2: SGHTA, FQGNSA. CDR3 in amino acids: CASSLGGQGGETQYF. CDR3 coding DNA: TGTGCCAGCAGCTTAGGAGGACAAGGAGGGGAGACCCAGTACTTC.

There are a few counts of this clonotype. The chain recombines TRBV5-1 with TRBJ1-1, with TRBD1 matching over 8 bases. This CDR3 has 14 residues. Germline values: CDR1 SGHRS, CDR2 YFSETQ. The V segment lost 4 bases and the J segment 6 bases; nucleotides outside the gene matches: 8. The CDR3 loop reads CASSGPGQVAEAFF. As DNA, the CDR3 is TGCGCCAGCAGCGGCCCGGGACAGGTTGCTGAAGCTTTCTTT.

The chain carries TRBV24-1 and TRBJ2-2; D ambiguous. Germline V gene sequence: CDR1 KGHDR, CDR2 SFDVKD. The V end lost 2 bases, the J end lost 0 bases, and 6 bases lay between the germline ends. There are 15 residues in the CDR3. The DNA for the CDR3 is TGTGCCACCAGTGATTCTGTTACGAACACCGGGGAGCTGTTTTTT. It yields the protein CATSDSVTNTGELFF.

J is TRBJ1-6 and V is TRBV4-3, with D unclear. V was shortened by 2 bases and J by 9 bases, with 8 bases between the two germline ends. The CDR3 runs 13 residues. The germline gives CDR1 LGHNA, CDR2 YSLEER. The CDR3 DNA reads TGCGCCAGCAGCCAATTACAAGGTTCACCCCTCCACTTT. The encoded protein is CASSQLQGSPLHF.

This clonotype was observed a handful of times. The V gene is TRBV24-1, the J gene TRBJ2-5; D is ambiguous. This CDR3 has 17 amino acids. Trimming removed 3 bases from V and 0 bases from J, with 16 bases in between. Germline V gene sequence: CDR1 KGHDR, CDR2 SFDVKD. The CDR3 reads CATSDGSSGSYQETQYF. In nucleotides, the CDR3 is TGTGCCACCAGTGATGGCTCTTCAGGATCGTACCAAGAGACCCAGTACTTC.

This chain's CDR3 is CASSLSAVPGAFF. The CDR3 DNA reads as TGTGCCAGCAGCCTAAGTGCGGTCCCGGGGGCTTTCTTT. The chain links TRBV7-2 to TRBJ1-1; D unclear. The CDR3 has 13 residues. V was shortened by 5 bases and J by 11 bases, with 18 bases between the two germline ends. Germline assignment: CDR1 SGHTA and CDR2 FQGNSA.